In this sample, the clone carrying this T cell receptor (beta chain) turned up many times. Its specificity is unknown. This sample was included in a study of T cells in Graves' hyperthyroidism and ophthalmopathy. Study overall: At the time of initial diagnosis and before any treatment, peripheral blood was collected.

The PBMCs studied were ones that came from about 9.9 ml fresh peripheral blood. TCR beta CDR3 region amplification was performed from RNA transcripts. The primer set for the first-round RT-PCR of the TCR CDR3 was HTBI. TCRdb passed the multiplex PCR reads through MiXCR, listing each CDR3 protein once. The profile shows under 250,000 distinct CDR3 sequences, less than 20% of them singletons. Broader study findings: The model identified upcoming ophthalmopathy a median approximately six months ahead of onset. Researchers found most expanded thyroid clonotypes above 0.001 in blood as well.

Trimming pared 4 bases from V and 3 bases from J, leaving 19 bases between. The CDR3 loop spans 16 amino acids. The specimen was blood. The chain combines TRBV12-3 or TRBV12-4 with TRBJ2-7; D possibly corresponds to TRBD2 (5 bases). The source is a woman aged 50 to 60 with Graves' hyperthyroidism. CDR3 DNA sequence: TGTGCCAGCAGTTCAAGAGACGGATCCGGAGGCTACGAGCAGTACTTC. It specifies CASSSRDGSGGYEQYF.